Below, 15 T cell receptor beta chains from the same sample are listed, as sequenced in a study of T cell responses to AZD1222 COVID-19 vaccine. Using immunoSEQ multiplex PCR, the repertoire was profiled, and TCRdb retains in-frame clones only, with some absent. The sample has roughly 79,000 clones, approximately 78% seen once. This sample comprised peripheral blood, obtained on day 0 of AZD1222 vaccination. The receptors here all came from an adult in good health.

This clone occurred a few times. V usage is TRBV5-1 and J usage is TRBJ2-2, with TRBD1 matching 9 bases. With V trimmed by 2 bases and J by 6 bases, 8 bases remained unmatched. The CDR3 totals 16 residues. Germline-derived CDR1 and CDR2 are SGHRS and YFSETQ. The CDR3 region is CASSLRTGAPAGELFF. In DNA, the CDR3 is TGCGCCAGCAGCTTAAGGACAGGGGCCCCAGCCGGGGAGCTGTTTTTT.

This chain connects TRBV5-6 to TRBJ1-2; no definite D call. Trimming took off 4 bases at V and 3 bases at J, with 10 bases between the two ends. The CDR3 length is 13 residues. Germline V gene data show CDR1 as SGHDT and CDR2 as YYEEEE. This chain's CDR3 is CASSTQMHYGYTF. The CDR3 DNA sequence: TGTGCCAGCAGCACACAAATGCACTATGGCTACACCTTC. Based on the CDR3 plus reference TRBV5-6 and TRBJ1-2, the full variable domain is DAGVTQSPTHLIKTRGQQVTLRCSPKSGHDTVSWYQQALGQGPQFIFQYYEEEERQRGNFPDRFSGHQFPNYSSELNVNALLLGDSALYLCASSTQMHYGYTFGSGTRLTVV.

This rearrangement joins TRBV11-2 to TRBJ2-3; D remains unclear. The CDR3 covers 13 residues. Per germline, CDR1 SGHAT and CDR2 FQNNGV. The germline V and J ends were trimmed by 5 bases and 2 bases, with 8 bases remaining between them. CDR3 DNA sequence: TGTGCCAGCAGCCCTAAGGACACAGATACGCAGTATTTT. Translation: CASSPKDTDTQYF.

The chain has TRBV28 and TRBJ2-3; 7 nucleotides line up with TRBD1. CDR3 length: 13 amino acids. CDR1 and CDR2 (germline): MDHEN, SYDVKM. The DNA for the CDR3 is TGTGCTTGGGAAGGACAGGGCACAGATACGCAGTATTTT. It specifies CAWEGQGTDTQYF.

The sample holds a few counts of this clone. J is TRBJ2-1 and V is TRBV7-9, with 8 bases fitting TRBD1. Germline V lookup: CDR1 SEHNR, CDR2 FQNEAQ (reference sequence). V was clipped by 8 bases and J by 6 bases; unmatched bases: 9. The CDR3 covers 14 residues. The CDR3 spells CASDKGQGINEQFF. DNA of the CDR3: TGTGCCAGCGATAAAGGACAGGGTATCAATGAGCAGTTCTTC.

As regards this clone: Other DNA sequences in the same sample also yield this CDR3. The chain recombines TRBV2 with TRBJ2-5; D remains ambiguous. From germline, CDR1 is SNHLY and CDR2 FYNNEI. CDR3 size: 12 residues. The V end was cut by 5 bases, the J end by 3 bases, with 7 bases between. As DNA, the CDR3 is TGTGCCAGCAGTCTAACAGAAGAGACCCAGTACTTC. Translating gives CASSLTEETQYF.

The chain combines TRBV29-1 with TRBJ1-1; D is uncertain. This CDR3 contains 12 residues. Per the germline V gene, CDR1 is SQVTM and CDR2 is ANQGSEA. V lost 4 bases, J lost 1 base, and 7 bases lay in between. CDR3 sequence reads: CSVGTGNTEAFF. The CDR3 DNA is TGCAGCGTTGGGACCGGGAACACTGAAGCTTTCTTT.

The chain recombines TRBV25-1 with TRBJ2-2; 7 nucleotides align to TRBD2. Trimming at V came to 4 bases and at J to 1 base, leaving 12 bases not matched to a gene. The CDR3 is 18 residues long. Looked up from germline, CDR1 is MGHDK and CDR2 is SYGVNS. CDR3 bases: TGTGCCAGCAGTGGCCACCGGGAGGCATCGGGGAACACCGGGGAGCTGTTTTTT. Residues: CASSGHREASGNTGELFF. Looking up the rest from reference TRBV25-1 and TRBJ2-2 gives the full variable domain: EADIYQTPRYLVIGTGKKITLECSQTMGHDKMYWYQQDPGMELHLIHYSYGVNSTEKGDLSSESTVSRIRTEHFPLTLESARPSHTSQYLCASSGHREASGNTGELFFGEGSRLTVL.

This clone was seen more than once but under ten times. The chain combines TRBV5-1 with TRBJ2-5; 12 nucleotides match TRBD2. The trim removed 4 bases at V and 7 bases at J, leaving 14 bases unmatched. This CDR3 has 17 amino acids. In germline, CDR1 is SGHRS, CDR2 YFSETQ. The CDR3 loop reads CASSQTYGLAGRPTQYF. In DNA form, the CDR3 reads TGCGCCAGCAGCCAGACCTACGGACTAGCGGGGAGGCCGACCCAGTACTTC.

CDR3 bases: TGTGCCAGCAGGACGGAAAGGAACACTGAAGCTTTCTTT. It codes for CASRTERNTEAFF. The chain employs TRBV11-2 and TRBJ1-1; D is uncertain. In germline, CDR1 is SGHAT, CDR2 FQNNGV. The CDR3 runs to 13 residues. The V and J ends lost 6 bases and 1 base respectively, with 9 bases between them. Full variable domain (outside the CDR3, taken from reference TRBV11-2 and TRBJ1-1): EAGVAQSPRYKIIEKRQSVAFWCNPISGHATLYWYQQILGQGPKLLIQFQNNGVVDDSQLPKDRFSAERLKGVDSTLKIQPAKLEDSAVYLCASRTERNTEAFFGQGTRLTVV.

This clone was counted ten times or more. The chain employs TRBV28 and TRBJ2-7, with D perhaps matching TRBD1 (6 bases). Germline-derived CDR1 and CDR2 are MDHEN and SYDVKM. This CDR3 region has 16 residues. The V end lost 6 bases, the J end lost 3 bases, and 21 bases lay between the germline ends. This CDR3 reads CASRPQGGSSLYEQYF. In nucleotides, the CDR3 is TGTGCCAGCAGACCCCAAGGGGGTTCTAGCCTCTACGAGCAGTACTTC.

The gene calls are TRBV29-1 and TRBJ1-3; 8 nucleotides agree with TRBD1. V lost 7 bases to trimming and J lost 0 bases; unmatched junction nucleotides: 8. This CDR3 has 15 residues. Germline CDR1 and CDR2: SQVTM and ANQGSEA. The CDR3 sequence is CSAKGQVVSGNTIYF. In nucleotides, the CDR3 is TGCAGCGCAAAGGGACAGGTCGTCTCTGGAAACACCATATATTTT.

This chain uses TRBV7-9 with TRBJ1-3; no clear D. The CDR3 covers 16 residues. Germline V gene lookup returns CDR1 SEHNR and CDR2 FQNEAQ (reference sequence). V was trimmed by 1 base and J by 2 bases, leaving 12 bases between them. The CDR3 DNA reads TGTGCCAGCAGCTTAGGAGGCCGGAGAGCTGGAAACACCATATATTTT. Translating gives CASSLGGRRAGNTIYF.

This chain joins TRBV5-4 and TRBJ2-2; D ambiguous. This CDR3 region has 16 residues. V lost 0 bases, J lost 1 base, and 10 bases lay in between. Germline CDR1 is SGHNT and CDR2 is YYREEE (reference sequence). Here the CDR3 reads CASSLALHMNTGELFF. CDR3 DNA: TGTGCCAGCAGCTTGGCCCTGCACATGAACACCGGGGAGCTGTTTTTT. Looking up the rest from reference TRBV5-4 and TRBJ2-2 gives the full variable domain: ETGVTQSPTHLIKTRGQQVTLRCSSQSGHNTVSWYQQALGQGPQFIFQYYREEENGRGNFPPRFSGLQFPNYSSELNVNALELDDSALYLCASSLALHMNTGELFFGEGSRLTVL.

This chain links TRBV28 with TRBJ2-7, with D possibly matching TRBD1 (6 bases). V was pared by 5 bases and J by 3 bases, with 8 bases between. The germline V gene encodes CDR1 MDHEN and CDR2 SYDVKM. The CDR3 has 12 residues. The chain's CDR3 is CASSIGGYEQYF. The DNA for the CDR3 is TGTGCCAGCAGTATAGGGGGCTACGAGCAGTACTTC.